These 17 T cell receptor beta chains were all obtained from the same sample, sequenced in a study of blood T cell repertoires in COVID-19 (dated by TCRdb to about 2020). The library relied on the immunoSEQ multiplex PCR assay. The table was pulled from immuneACCESS by TCRdb, which kept in-frame rearrangements only. Such tables lose some clones; where checked, under half of the loss comes from unresolved V genes, and the rest has no known cause. This sample lists 130,000 or so clones; about nine tenths were detected once. 2.5% to 3% of the sample rests with the top ten. The sequencing input was peripheral blood. Source of these receptors: a human donor with COVID-19, enrolled during active disease. The donor label of this sample is uncertain.

The V and J genes are TRBV6-5 and TRBJ1-2; 12 positions agree with TRBD1. Per germline, CDR1 MNHEY and CDR2 SVGAGI. J was trimmed by 7 bases and V by 8 bases; bases with no gene match: 8. The CDR3 sequence is 14 residues long. The CDR3 region has the DNA TGTGCCAGCGCGCCGGGACAGGGGGCGCTTGGCTACACCTTC. It translates to CASAPGQGALGYTF.

The chain has TRBV6-5 and TRBJ2-7; TRBD2 is a possible D gene (6 bases). Trimming stripped 0 bases from V and 4 bases from J, with 13 bases between. The length of the CDR3 is 15 residues. Germline V gene data show CDR1 as MNHEY and CDR2 as SVGAGI. The CDR3 sequence: CASSYSGLSRYEQYF. The CDR3 DNA sequence: TGTGCCAGCAGTTACTCAGGACTAAGTCGTTACGAGCAGTACTTC.

The rearrangement links TRBV7-9 to TRBJ2-3; D gene ambiguous. V lost 2 bases and J lost 0, with 9 bases in between. The germline gives CDR1 SEHNR, CDR2 FQNEAQ (reference sequence). This CDR3 contains 15 residues. For the CDR3, the DNA is TGTGCCAGCAGCTTACTAGGTTATAGCACAGATACGCAGTATTTT. This gives the protein CASSLLGYSTDTQYF.

The gene calls are TRBV6-4 and TRBJ1-1; D not certain. The ends were cut back, 7 bases at V and 4 bases at J, with 16 bases in the middle. This CDR3 has 14 amino acids. Germline loops: CDR1 MRHNA, CDR2 SNTAGT. The CDR3 loop is CASKDGSMGTEAFF. CDR3 DNA sequence: TGTGCCAGCAAGGACGGGAGTATGGGCACTGAAGCTTTCTTT.

V and J are TRBV6-6 and TRBJ2-3; TRBD2 matches 7 bases. This CDR3 is 18 amino acids long. The germline CDR1 and CDR2 sequences are MNHNY and SVGAGI (reference sequence). Germline trimming cut 5 bases from V and 1 base from J; bases unmatched to any gene: 15. CDR3 sequence reads: CASSRRGSGSGGTDTQYF. The CDR3 nucleotides are TGTGCCAGCAGTCGGCGGGGTAGCGGGTCAGGAGGCACAGATACGCAGTATTTT.

This chain joins TRBV9 and TRBJ2-7, with 9 bases aligning to TRBD1. Germline-derived CDR1 and CDR2 are SGDLS and YYNGEE. There are 14 residues in the CDR3. Unmatched junction bases numbered 8, after V lost 4 bases and J lost 6 bases. The CDR3 coding sequence is TGTGCCAGCAGCAGACCGGGACAGGGTCGCGAGCAGTACTTC. This translates into CASSRPGQGREQYF.

The rearrangement joins TRBV7-6 to TRBJ2-2; 14 bases are shared with TRBD2. In germline, CDR1 is SGHVS, CDR2 FNYEAQ. With 2 bases clipped from V and 4 bases from J, the junction kept 18 bases outside the gene matches. The CDR3 is 22 residues long. The CDR3 nucleotides read TGTGCCAGCAGCTTAATGGGGACGCCACCCGGGACTAGCGGGAGACGCACCGGGGAGCTGTTTTTT. Protein product: CASSLMGTPPGTSGRRTGELFF.

The chain is built from TRBV6-5 and TRBJ1-2; D remains ambiguous. Per germline, CDR1 MNHEY and CDR2 SVGAGI. Trimming pared 0 bases from V and 1 base from J, leaving 12 bases between. The CDR3 spans 16 residues. CDR3 sequence reads: CASSYSFGGGNYGYTF. CDR3 DNA: TGTGCCAGCAGTTACTCGTTCGGCGGAGGTAACTATGGCTACACCTTC.

The rearrangement links TRBV19 to TRBJ2-7; the match to TRBD2 covers 11 bases. V was pared by 6 bases and J by 2 bases, with 6 bases of the junction left unmatched. CDR1 and CDR2 from the germline V gene are LNHDA and SQIVND (reference sequence). The CDR3 runs 15 residues. The CDR3 bases are TGTGCCAGTAGACAACTAGCGGGAGAGACCTACGAGCAGTACTTC. Amino acids: CASRQLAGETYEQYF.

The chain combines TRBV5-4 with TRBJ1-1, with TRBD1 matching over 9 bases. This CDR3 is 14 amino acids long. Unmatched junction bases numbered 9, after V lost 4 bases and J lost 8 bases. From germline, CDR1 is SGHNT and CDR2 YYREEE (reference sequence). This CDR3 is CASSTNRGRGEAFF. In DNA, the CDR3 is TGTGCCAGCAGCACAAACAGGGGGCGCGGAGAAGCTTTCTTT.

The chain links TRBV25-1 to TRBJ1-5, with D tentatively TRBD1 (5 bases). V lost 4 bases and J lost 1, with 11 bases in between. Germline V gene sequence: CDR1 MGHDK, CDR2 SYGVNS. The CDR3 contains 15 residues. The CDR3 coding sequence is TGTGCCAGCAGTGCTGGGGCGTTGAGCAATCAGCCCCAGCATTTT. Its protein is CASSAGALSNQPQHF.

The V call is TRBV15, the J call TRBJ1-3; 7 nucleotides match TRBD1. The germline CDR1 and CDR2 sequences are LNHNV and YYDKDF (reference sequence). V was pared by 5 bases and J by 1 base, with 5 bases of the junction left unmatched. This CDR3 is 15 amino acids long. This CDR3 reads CATSGGTASGNTIYF. The DNA for the CDR3 is TGTGCCACCAGCGGAGGGACAGCTTCTGGAAACACCATATATTTT.

The DNA of the CDR3 is TGTGCCAGCAGCTTAGTAGTGGACAATGAGCAGTTCTTC. Translation gives CASSLVVDNEQFF. The V call is TRBV11-3, the J call TRBJ2-1; D is unresolved. The CDR3 extends over 13 amino acids. V lost 1 base to trimming and J lost 5 bases, with 6 bases between them. Germline V gene lookup returns CDR1 SGHNT and CDR2 YENEEA.

This sequence joins TRBV4-1 and TRBJ1-2; D ambiguous. Germline V gene data show CDR1 as MGHRA and CDR2 as YSYEKL. The CDR3 covers 15 residues. V lost 1 base and J 1 base, leaving 10 bases between the germline ends. The CDR3 loop is CASSQVTDGNYGYTF. In nucleotides, the CDR3 is TGCGCCAGCAGCCAAGTTACAGATGGTAACTATGGCTACACCTTC.

The V and J genes are TRBV7-2 and TRBJ1-2; 8 bases match TRBD1. V shed 1 base and J 7 bases; nucleotides not matched to a gene: 11. Germline CDR1 reads SGHTA; CDR2 reads FQGNSA. This CDR3 is built from 16 residues. The CDR3 loop reads CASSLVTGEGSSGYTF. The CDR3 DNA reads TGTGCCAGCAGCTTAGTGACAGGGGAAGGTAGCAGTGGCTACACCTTC.

For the CDR3, the DNA is TGTGCCAGCAGCTTCGGAAGCGGCACTGAAGCTTTCTTT. Translation gives CASSFGSGTEAFF. The chain joins TRBV11-3 to TRBJ1-1; D not resolved. V shed 3 bases and J shed 4 bases, with 9 bases lying between them. Germline assignment: CDR1 SGHNT and CDR2 YENEEA. The CDR3 runs 13 residues.

A few counts support this clone. The chain links TRBV18 to TRBJ1-1; D is unclear. This CDR3 has 14 amino acids. Germline CDR1 is KGHSH and CDR2 is LQKENI. V was trimmed by 4 bases and J by 4 bases, leaving 13 bases between them. In DNA, the CDR3 is TGTGCCAGCTCACTCCAGGAGGGTCGCACTGAAGCTTTCTTT. This codes for CASSLQEGRTEAFF.